The next 13 T cell receptor beta chains were all read from a single sample in a study of blood T cell repertoires in COVID-19. Only in-frame clones appear in the TCRdb table, and some are missing; sequencing was by immunoSEQ multiplex PCR. The table records approximately 50,000 clones, 82% of them present only once. The sample comprised peripheral blood. The receptors stem from a man older than 75 with COVID-19, enrolled during active disease.

The chain carries TRBV25-1 and TRBJ2-1, with D unresolved. This CDR3 contains 11 residues. Between the trimmed V and J ends, which lost 4 bases and 7 bases, there was a span of 5 bases. Germline V gene lookup returns CDR1 MGHDK and CDR2 SYGVNS. In nucleotides, the CDR3 is TGTGCCAGCAGTGCTATTAATGAGCAGTTCTTC. This sequence encodes CASSAINEQFF.

Comment on this clone: A read error is likely, as this CDR3 ends without the conserved phenylalanine or tryptophan. The limits of the CDR3 on the DNA are not certain, so only TCRdb's listed CDR3 is given. This chain links TRBV29-1 with TRBJ2-7; TRBD2, the table's D call, was not compared with the DNA. Counting both end residues, the CDR3 totals 8 amino acids. The germline gives CDR1 SQVTM, CDR2 ANQGSEA. The chain's CDR3 is CSVEYIPR.

This clone has a single count. V usage is TRBV5-1 and J usage is TRBJ1-1; TRBD1 aligns across 9 bases. The CDR3 has 14 residues. Trimming took 4 bases from V and 4 from J; bases not matched to a gene: 5. Germline CDR1 SGHRS, CDR2 YFSETQ. In DNA, the CDR3 is TGCGCCAGCAGCGCGGACAGGGGCGGCACTGAAGCTTTCTTT. Translated: CASSADRGGTEAFF.

This chain joins TRBV3-1 (or the pseudogene TRBV3-2) and TRBJ1-1, with TRBD1 identical over 8 bases. The CDR3 runs to 14 residues. From germline, CDR1 is LGHDT and CDR2 YNNKEL (reference sequence). The V segment lost 4 bases and the J segment 4 bases; nucleotides outside the gene matches: 5. The CDR3 loop reads CASSLQTGGTEAFF. Here the CDR3 DNA reads TGTGCCAGCAGCCTCCAAACAGGGGGCACTGAAGCTTTCTTT.

CDR3 DNA sequence: TGCGCCAGCAGCCAAGAAAGACCCGGGGAGGGCACTGAAGCTTTCTTT. Its protein product is CASSQERPGEGTEAFF. This chain uses TRBV4-3 with TRBJ1-1; D unresolved. There are 16 residues in the CDR3. Trimming pared 0 bases from V and 4 bases from J, leaving 15 bases between. Germline assignment: CDR1 LGHNA and CDR2 YSLEER.

This CDR3 is CASSYRGNTDTQYF. In DNA form, the CDR3 reads TGTGCCAGCAGTTATCGCGGGAACACAGATACGCAGTATTTT. V usage is TRBV6-2 or TRBV6-3 and J usage is TRBJ2-3; possible D gene TRBD2, 6 bases. CDR3 length: 14 residues. V dropped 3 bases and J dropped 2 bases, with 9 bases sitting between them. Per germline, CDR1 MNHEY and CDR2 SVGEGT.

This clone appeared a single time. The CDR3 sequence is CASSYSPWDRSTDTQYF. CDR3 bases: TGTGCCAGCAGTTACTCCCCCTGGGACAGAAGCACAGATACGCAGTATTTT. This rearrangement joins TRBV6-2 or TRBV6-3 to TRBJ2-3, with 7 bases that match TRBD1. The CDR3 runs 17 residues. The J segment lost 0 bases and the V segment lost 0 bases, leaving 6 bases of the junction unmatched. Germline V CDR1 and CDR2: MNHEY, SVGEGT.

The sample holds a few counts of this clone. The CDR3 bases are TGTGCCAGCAGCTTGAGGGACACTAATTTAGCTAACTATGGCTACACCTTC. Amino acids: CASSLRDTNLANYGYTF. The chain carries TRBV5-5 and TRBJ1-2, with a possible D match to TRBD1 (6 bases). The CDR3 spans 17 residues. CDR1 and CDR2 (germline): SGHKS, YYEKEE (reference sequence). Deletions cut 1 base from V and 0 bases from J, with 16 bases between.

The rearrangement links TRBV6-2 or TRBV6-3 to TRBJ2-7; TRBD1 matches at 8 bases. J was trimmed by 2 bases and V by 2 bases; bases with no gene match: 2. CDR3 length equals 14 residues. In germline, CDR1 is MNHEY, CDR2 SVGEGT. The CDR3 coding sequence is TGTGCCAGCAGTTACCAGGGGGCCCCCTACGAGCAGTACGTC. Amino acids: CASSYQGAPYEQYV.

The chain links TRBV6-2 or TRBV6-3 to TRBJ1-1, with a weak D call TRBD1 (5 bases). CDR3 length equals 14 residues. Trimming pared 3 bases from V and 4 bases from J, leaving 12 bases between. The germline CDR1 and CDR2 sequences are MNHEY and SVGEGT. The CDR3 is CASSYVGRGTEAFF. The DNA of the CDR3 is TGTGCCAGCAGTTATGTAGGGAGGGGCACTGAAGCTTTCTTT.

The chain links TRBV4-1 to TRBJ2-1; unclear D gene. CDR1 is MGHRA and CDR2 is YSYEKL in the germline V gene. The CDR3 length is 16 residues. Between the trimmed V and J ends, which lost 0 bases and 0 bases, there was a span of 9 bases. CDR3 nucleotide sequence: TGCGCCAGCAGCCAAGAGTACACACCCTCCTACAATGAGCAGTTCTTC. It is translated as CASSQEYTPSYNEQFF.

This chain joins TRBV4-1 and TRBJ1-1, with D hard to call. V lost 1 base, J lost 0 bases, and 9 bases lay in between. The CDR3 extends over 15 amino acids. Looked up from germline, CDR1 is MGHRA and CDR2 is YSYEKL. The CDR3 DNA reads TGCGCCAGCAGCCAAGCCGCACTCCTGAACACTGAAGCTTTCTTT. Translating it yields CASSQAALLNTEAFF.

The chain combines TRBV11-3 with TRBJ2-1; maybe TRBD2 (6 bases). The germline gives CDR1 SGHNT, CDR2 YENEEA. CDR3 length: 15 residues. The V and J ends lost 4 bases and 0 bases respectively, with 10 bases between them. This chain's CDR3 is CASSSDGSSYNEQFF. CDR3 coding DNA: TGTGCCAGCAGCTCGGACGGGAGCTCCTACAATGAGCAGTTCTTC.